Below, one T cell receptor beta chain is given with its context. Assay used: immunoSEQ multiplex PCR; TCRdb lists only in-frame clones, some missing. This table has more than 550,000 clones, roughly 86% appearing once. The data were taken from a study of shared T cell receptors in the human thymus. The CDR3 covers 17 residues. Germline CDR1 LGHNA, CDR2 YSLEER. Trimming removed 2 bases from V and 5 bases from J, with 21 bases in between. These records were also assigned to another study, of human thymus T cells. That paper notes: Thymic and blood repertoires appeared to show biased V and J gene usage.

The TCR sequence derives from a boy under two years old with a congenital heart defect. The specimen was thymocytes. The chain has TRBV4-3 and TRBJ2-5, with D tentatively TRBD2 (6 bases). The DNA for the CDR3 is TGCGCCAGCAGCCAAATCGGGAGCCACAAGAAGATGGAGACCCAGTACTTC. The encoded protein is CASSQIGSHKKMETQYF.